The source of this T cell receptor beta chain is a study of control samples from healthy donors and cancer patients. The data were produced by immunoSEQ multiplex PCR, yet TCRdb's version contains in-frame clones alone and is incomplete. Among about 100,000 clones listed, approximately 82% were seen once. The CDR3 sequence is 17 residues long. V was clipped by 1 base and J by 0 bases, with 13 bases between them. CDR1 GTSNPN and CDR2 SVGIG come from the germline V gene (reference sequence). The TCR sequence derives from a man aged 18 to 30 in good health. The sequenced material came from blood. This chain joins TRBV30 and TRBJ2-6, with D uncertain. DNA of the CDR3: TGTGCCTGGAGTGACCCGGCTCGCAACTCTGGGGCCAACGTCCTGACTTTC. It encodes CAWSDPARNSGANVLTF.